These T cell receptor beta chains were read from a single sample in a study of cytomegalovirus exposure and HLA in healthy donors. Sequencing used immunoSEQ multiplex PCR; TCRdb keeps in-frame clones, though not all of them. This table holds under 200,000 clones, 75% to 95% found once. The sequenced sample consisted of PBMCs. The receptors come from a woman in her late teens or twenties in good health and CMV-seropositive. CDR3s include the opening cysteine and the closing phenylalanine or tryptophan. A D gene is named only where the DNA matches it firmly. For some rows the clone size is stated as once, few or many, or as a class when expanded; others skip it.

j_gene,abundance,d_gene,v_gene,CDR3nt,CDR3aa
TRBJ2-7,.,TRBD1,TRBV19,TGTGCCAGTAGTTCCATGGGACAGATCTACGAGCAGTACTTC,CASSSMGQIYEQYF
TRBJ1-1,.,.,TRBV19,TGTGCCAGTAGGGACATGGTTATCACTGAAGCTTTCTTT,CASRDMVITEAFF
TRBJ1-5,.,TRBD1,TRBV6-5,TGTGCCAGCATGGAGACAGGGGAGGCTCAGCCCCAGCATTTT,CASMETGEAQPQHF
TRBJ2-7,few,.,TRBV14,TGTGCCAGCAGCCAAGTCCAGGGGGGGCAGTACTTC,CASSQVQGGQYF
TRBJ2-7,.,.,TRBV7-9,TGTGCCAGCAGCTTACAGGGAACCTACGAGCAGTACTTC,CASSLQGTYEQYF
TRBJ1-5,.,TRBD1,TRBV7-8,TGTGCCAGCAGCTCCTGGGACAGGGGTCTGAATCAGCCCCAGCATTTT,CASSSWDRGLNQPQHF
TRBJ2-3,.,.,TRBV27,TGTGCCACGAATCGATTTAACGGGGCAGATACGCAGTATTTT,CATNRFNGADTQYF
TRBJ1-5,.,.,TRBV5-6,TGTGCCAGCAGCTTGAGGGGGAACCAGCCCCAGCATTTT,CASSLRGNQPQHF
TRBJ2-6,few,.,TRBV27,TGTGCCAGCAGTTTGGGGTTGGGGATTCTAGGGGCTAACAGGCCCGCTGCCAACGTCCTGACTTTC,CASSLGLGILGANRPAANVLTF
TRBJ1-2,.,TRBD1,TRBV27,TGTGCCAGCAGTCAACAGGGGTATGGCTACACCTTC,CASSQQGYGYTF
TRBJ1-2,.,.,TRBV9,TGTGCCAGCAGCGTCAACCGGGAGGGGTTCTACACCTTC,CASSVNREGFYTF
TRBJ1-2,.,.,TRBV6-1,TGTGCCAGCAGGGCCCCAGGGGCCTATGGCTACACCTTC,CASRAPGAYGYTF
TRBJ2-7,.,TRBD2,TRBV11-2,TGTGCCAGCAGCTTAAGCGGGGGGACCGTCTACGAGCAGTACTTC,CASSLSGGTVYEQYF
TRBJ2-1,.,TRBD1,TRBV9,TGTGCCAGCAGCGCCCGACAGGGTTTGGGGGATGAGCAGTTCTTC,CASSARQGLGDEQFF
TRBJ2-7,.,TRBD2,TRBV11-1,TGTGCCAGCAGCCACGGACTAGCGCGTCCCTCCTACGAGCAGTACTTC,CASSHGLARPSYEQYF